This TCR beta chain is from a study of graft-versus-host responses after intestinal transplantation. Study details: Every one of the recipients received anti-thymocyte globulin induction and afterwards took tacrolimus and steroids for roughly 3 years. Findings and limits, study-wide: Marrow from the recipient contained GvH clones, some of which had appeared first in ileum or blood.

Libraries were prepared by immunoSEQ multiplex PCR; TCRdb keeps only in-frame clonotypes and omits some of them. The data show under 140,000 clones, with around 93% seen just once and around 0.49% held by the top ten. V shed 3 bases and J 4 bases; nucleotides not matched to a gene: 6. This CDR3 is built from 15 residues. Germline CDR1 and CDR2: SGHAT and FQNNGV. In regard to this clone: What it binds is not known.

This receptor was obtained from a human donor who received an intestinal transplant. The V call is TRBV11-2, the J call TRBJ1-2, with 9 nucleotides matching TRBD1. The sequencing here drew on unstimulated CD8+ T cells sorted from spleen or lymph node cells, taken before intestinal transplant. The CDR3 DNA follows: TGTGCCAGCAGCTTCACAGGGGGCCGGAGCTATGGCTACACCTTC. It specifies CASSFTGGRSYGYTF.